One sample yielded the 3 T cell receptor beta chains listed below, sequenced in a study of cytomegalovirus exposure and HLA in healthy donors. In the PCR, 60 Vbeta and 13 Jbeta primers were used. Sequenced by immunoSEQ multiplex PCR; TCRdb stores in-frame clones only, minus some. In total, the table holds roughly 100,000 clones. The sequenced sample consisted of PBMCs. The receptor source for this set is a man aged 45-60 years in good health and CMV-seronegative.

This chain uses TRBV6-5 with TRBJ2-4, with 10 positions matching TRBD1. CDR3 length: 14 residues. The V segment lost 6 bases and the J segment 8 bases; nucleotides outside the gene matches: 7. The V gene's germline CDR1 is MNHEY and CDR2 SVGAGI. The CDR3 loop reads CASRRTGGDDIQYF. For the CDR3, the DNA is TGTGCCAGCAGACGGACAGGGGGAGATGACATTCAGTACTTC.

This chain joins TRBV11-2 and TRBJ2-7, with D uncertain. CDR1 SGHAT and CDR2 FQNNGV come from the germline V gene. V was clipped by 4 bases and J by 3 bases, with 4 bases between them. This CDR3 spans 11 amino acids. The CDR3 DNA is TGTGCCAGCAGCTACAGCTACGAGCAGTACTTC. This codes for CASSYSYEQYF. Filled out from reference TRBV11-2 and TRBJ2-7, the complete variable domain reads EAGVAQSPRYKIIEKRQSVAFWCNPISGHATLYWYQQILGQGPKLLIQFQNNGVVDDSQLPKDRFSAERLKGVDSTLKIQPAKLEDSAVYLCASSYSYEQYFGPGTRLTVT.

Turning to this clone: The sample has other DNA sequences that encode this CDR3 too. V is TRBV9 and J is TRBJ1-1; perhaps TRBD1 as D (5 bases). Germline V lookup: CDR1 SGDLS, CDR2 YYNGEE. Trimming pared 2 bases from V and 1 base from J, leaving 9 bases between. This CDR3 has 14 residues. CDR3 sequence reads: CASSVSGGNTEAFF. CDR3 sequence (DNA): TGTGCCAGCAGCGTTAGCGGGGGGAACACTGAAGCTTTCTTT.